This TCR beta chain was found in a study of beta chain features in type 1 diabetes. Findings and limits, study-wide: In type 1 diabetes patients, VDJ junctions had fewer insertions; deletions at these junctions were more frequent.

The sample holds a few counts of this clone. What it recognizes is unknown. Since all of the isolated RNA was reverse transcribed, expressed TCRB transcripts were what got sequenced. Clones were read by immunoSEQ multiplex PCR, and TCRdb kept only the in-frame ones, dropping some. The data hold approximately 250,000 clones, with approximately 14% observed a single time. The CDR3 is 17 residues long. With 6 bases clipped from V and 0 bases from J, the junction kept 10 bases outside the gene matches. CDR1 and CDR2 (germline): SQVTM, ANQGSEA. The sample taken for sequencing was naive CD4+ T cells from blood. V is TRBV29-1 and J is TRBJ2-1, with 11 bases identical to TRBD2. This clonotype was sampled from a woman in her thirties or forties in good health. As DNA, the CDR3 is TGCAGCGTCAAACTAGCGGGGGCCCCAAGCTCCTACAATGAGCAGTTCTTC. Protein: CSVKLAGAPSSYNEQFF.